This TCR beta chain derives from a study of graft-versus-host responses after intestinal transplantation. Study-wide points: Recipient marrow contained GvH clones, some of which appeared first in ileum or blood.

Germline CDR1 and CDR2: MNHNY and SVGAGI (reference sequence). Trimming removed 3 bases from V and 4 bases from J; junction bases left unmatched: 6. The length of the CDR3 is 15 residues. Once graft tissue had been processed, intraepithelial and lamina propria lymphocytes were released. A note on this clone: What it binds is not known.

Measured with immunoSEQ multiplex PCR; TCRdb has only the in-frame clones, and not every one. The sample lists fewer than 9,500 clones; approximately 79% were seen once. The TCR was taken from a human patient who received an intestinal transplant, so some T cells may come from the graft donor. V and J are TRBV6-6 and TRBJ1-3, with 7 positions matching TRBD1. The material sequenced was ileum tissue, taken about 67 weeks after intestinal transplant. CDR3 in DNA: TGTGCCAGCAGTTATAACAGGGGAGGAGGAAACACCATATATTTT. Amino acids: CASSYNRGGGNTIYF.